The T cell receptor beta chain under discussion was sequenced for a study of blood T cell repertoires in COVID-19. Germline V CDR1 and CDR2: SGHNT, YENEEA. Trimming removed 1 base from V and 5 bases from J; junction bases left unmatched: 3. This CDR3 is 16 amino acids long. The method was immunoSEQ multiplex PCR; TCRdb's version includes in-frame clones alone and lacks a portion of them. The repertoire holds about 150,000 clones, with approximately 90% as singletons. The sequenced material came from peripheral blood. The TCR sequence derives from a human donor in a cohort sampled during active COVID-19. V usage is TRBV11-3 and J usage is TRBJ2-1; 12 positions agree with TRBD2. CDR3 region: CASSLGLAGGNNEQFF. In DNA, the CDR3 is TGTGCCAGCAGCTTAGGCCTAGCGGGGGGGAACAATGAGCAGTTCTTC. The full variable domain, in which reference TRBV11-3 and TRBJ2-1 provide the parts outside the CDR3, is EAGVVQSPRYKIIEKKQPVAFWCNPISGHNTLYWYLQNLGQGPELLIRYENEEAVDDSQLPKDRFSAERLKGVDSTLKIQPAELGDSAVYLCASSLGLAGGNNEQFFGPGTRLTVL.